The 32 T cell receptor beta chains in this list originate from one sample, sequenced in a study of cytomegalovirus exposure and HLA in healthy donors. It was with 60 Vbeta and 13 Jbeta primers that the PCR ran. Profiled with immunoSEQ multiplex PCR; TCRdb holds only in-frame clones, not every one. The sample contains over 80,000 clones, 73% of which appear only once. The sample consisted of PBMCs. The receptors derive from a man aged 40-50 years in good health and CMV-seronegative.

V gene TRBV10-3 combines with J gene TRBJ1-2; TRBD1 is a possible D gene (6 bases). The CDR3 totals 14 residues. The germline CDR1 and CDR2 sequences are ENHRY and SYGVKD. V gave up 2 bases and J gave up 1 base, with 8 bases separating them. The CDR3 DNA sequence: TGTGCCATCAGTGAGCCAGGGGTTAACTATGGCTACACCTTC. As protein: CAISEPGVNYGYTF.

CDR3 in amino acids: CASSAKNTGELFF. The CDR3 DNA is TGTGCCAGCAGCGCAAAGAACACCGGGGAGCTGTTTTTT. This chain links TRBV9 with TRBJ2-2; D gene ambiguous. The germline V gene has CDR1 SGDLS and CDR2 YYNGEE. The CDR3 runs 13 residues. Deletions cut 3 bases from V and 1 base from J, with 4 bases between.

This clone appeared once. V is TRBV19 and J is TRBJ2-2; D may be TRBD1 (5 bases). This CDR3 comprises 14 residues. V dropped 1 base and J dropped 5 bases, with 8 bases sitting between them. CDR1 is LNHDA, CDR2 SQIVND, per germline (reference sequence). CDR3 bases: TGTGCCAGTAGTATAGTAGGGGAAACCGGGGAGCTGTTTTTT. Protein product: CASSIVGETGELFF.

The gene calls are TRBV18 and TRBJ1-1; a weak D match, TRBD1 (6 bases). The germline V gene has CDR1 KGHSH and CDR2 LQKENI. With 5 bases removed from V and 0 bases from J, the gap between germline ends came to 22 bases. This CDR3 has 18 residues. The CDR3 region has the DNA TGTGCCAGCTCAGAAGCAGGGGCCCGGTACTTAATGAACACTGAAGCTTTCTTT. It encodes CASSEAGARYLMNTEAFF. The full variable domain, its missing parts supplied by reference TRBV18 and TRBJ1-1, is NAGVMQNPRHLVRRRGQEARLRCSPMKGHSHVYWYRQLPEEGLKFMVYLQKENIIDESGMPKERFSAEFPKEGPSILRIQQVVRGDSAAYFCASSEAGARYLMNTEAFFGQGTRLTVV.

The rearrangement uses TRBV30 and TRBJ2-5; D is possibly TRBD1 (6 bases). The CDR3 totals 13 residues. The V end was cut by 0 bases, the J end by 4 bases, with 9 bases between. The germline V gene encodes CDR1 GTSNPN and CDR2 SVGIG (reference sequence). CDR3 coding DNA: TGTGCCTGGAGTGTACAGGGTCCAGAGACCCAGTACTTC. Translated: CAWSVQGPETQYF.

The CDR3 protein is CASSPQGALYNEQFF. The CDR3 DNA follows: TGTGCCAGCAGCCCCCAGGGGGCCCTCTACAATGAGCAGTTCTTC. This chain connects TRBV14 to TRBJ2-1; 8 bases line up with TRBD1. CDR1 and CDR2 (germline): SGHDN, FVKESK. The J segment lost 3 bases and the V segment lost 4 bases, leaving 5 bases of the junction unmatched. There are 15 residues in the CDR3.

The gene calls are TRBV15 and TRBJ2-5, with D maybe TRBD1 (5 bases). V shed 0 bases and J shed 0 bases, with 8 bases lying between them. The CDR3 is 15 amino acids. CDR1 LNHNV and CDR2 YYDKDF come from the germline V gene (reference sequence). DNA of the CDR3: TGTGCCACCAGCAGAGAGACAGCGTACCAAGAGACCCAGTACTTC. Translation gives CATSRETAYQETQYF. Complete variable domain (other parts from reference TRBV15 and TRBJ2-5): DAMVIQNPRYQVTQFGKPVTLSCSQTLNHNVMYWYQQKSSQAPKLLFHYYDKDFNNEADTPDNFQSRRPNTSFCFLDIRSPGLGDTAMYLCATSRETAYQETQYFGPGTRLLVL.

The rearrangement joins TRBV7-2 to TRBJ2-7, with 7 bases identical to TRBD2. Looked up from germline, CDR1 is SGHTA and CDR2 is FQGNSA. This CDR3 region has 14 residues. J gave up 2 bases and V 5 bases, and 6 bases lay outside the gene matches. The CDR3 DNA is TGTGCCAGCAGCCCCCAGCGGGGAGCCTACGAGCAGTACTTC. This sequence encodes CASSPQRGAYEQYF.

The gene calls are TRBV7-3 and TRBJ1-1; 7 bases align to TRBD1. CDR1 is SGHTA, CDR2 FQGTGA, per germline. The V gene end was trimmed by 5 bases and the J gene end by 0 bases; junction bases not matched to a gene: 3. The CDR3 is made up of 14 amino acids. CDR3 coding DNA: TGTGCCAGCAGCCTTACAGGGGTGAACACTGAAGCTTTCTTT. This gives the protein CASSLTGVNTEAFF.

CDR3 sequence (DNA): TGTGCCAGCACCCTCGACAGGCCGAACACTGAAGCTTTCTTT. Translation gives CASTLDRPNTEAFF. This chain connects TRBV6-1 to TRBJ1-1, with D tentatively TRBD1 (6 bases). The V and J ends lost 7 bases and 1 base respectively, with 13 bases between them. Looked up from germline, CDR1 is MNHNS and CDR2 is SASEGT. This CDR3 has 14 amino acids.

This clone was detected only a few times. The V gene is TRBV27, the J gene TRBJ2-2; D gene ambiguous. CDR3 length: 15 amino acids. Trimming removed 4 bases at V and 9 bases at J, with 18 bases between. Germline CDR1 MNHEY, CDR2 SMNVEV (reference sequence). CDR3 bases: TGTGCCAGCAGTTCGACACCCCTTTTTGTCCGGGAGCTGTTTTTT. Translated, it gives CASSSTPLFVRELFF.

This clone showed up just a few times. The V call is TRBV4-3, the J call TRBJ2-2; possible D gene TRBD1, 6 bases. The length of the CDR3 is 17 residues. Per germline, CDR1 LGHNA and CDR2 YSLEER. Between the trimmed V and J ends, which lost 0 bases and 1 base, there was a span of 12 bases. The CDR3 DNA reads as TGCGCCAGCAGCCAAGATCAGGGCAGGGGGAACACCGGGGAGCTGTTTTTT. It encodes CASSQDQGRGNTGELFF.

The V call is TRBV13, the J call TRBJ1-5; possibly TRBD1 for D (5 bases). With 1 base removed from V and 7 bases from J, the gap between germline ends came to 14 bases. The CDR3 sequence is 15 residues long. Looked up from germline, CDR1 is PRHDT and CDR2 is FYEKMQ (reference sequence). The CDR3: CASSLDPGRPQPQHF. The DNA for the CDR3 is TGTGCCAGCAGCTTAGACCCAGGGAGGCCACAGCCCCAGCATTTT.

The chain combines TRBV5-1 with TRBJ2-7, with 8 nucleotides matching TRBD1. J was trimmed by 5 bases and V by 5 bases; bases with no gene match: 9. Germline V gene data show CDR1 as SGHRS and CDR2 as YFSETQ. There are 14 residues in the CDR3. DNA of the CDR3: TGCGCCAGCAGAGGACAGGGAAGTGTCAACGAGCAGTACTTC. Amino acids: CASRGQGSVNEQYF.

In DNA, the CDR3 is TGTGCCAGCAGCCAGGCCGGGACACAATACAATGAGCAGTTCTTC. Protein sequence: CASSQAGTQYNEQFF. This chain connects TRBV4-2 to TRBJ2-1; a weak D match, TRBD1 (6 bases). Germline CDR1 LGHNA, CDR2 YNFKEQ. This CDR3 has 15 amino acids. Deletions cut 3 bases from V and 4 bases from J, with 13 bases between.

The chain recombines TRBV5-4 with TRBJ2-5, with TRBD1 as a possible D gene (6 bases). Per the germline V gene, CDR1 is SGHNT and CDR2 is YYREEE (reference sequence). This CDR3 has 13 amino acids. Between the trimmed V and J ends, which lost 5 bases and 5 bases, there was a span of 13 bases. The CDR3 loop is CASSPQGRETQYF. The CDR3 DNA follows: TGTGCCAGCAGTCCACAGGGACGGGAGACCCAGTACTTC.

The V call is TRBV4-1, the J call TRBJ2-5; 9 bases align to TRBD1. This CDR3 contains 16 residues. Looked up from germline, CDR1 is MGHRA and CDR2 is YSYEKL. V shed 1 base and J 0 bases; nucleotides not matched to a gene: 3. CDR3 DNA sequence: TGCGCCAGCAGCCAAGGGGACAGGGAAGACCAAGAGACCCAGTACTTC. It translates to CASSQGDREDQETQYF.

This clone turned up a few times. J is TRBJ1-6 and V is TRBV27; D possibly corresponds to TRBD1 (6 bases). CDR1 is MNHEY, CDR2 SMNVEV, per germline (reference sequence). The CDR3 runs 14 residues. The V end lost 2 bases, the J end lost 7 bases, and 9 bases lay between the germline ends. The CDR3 loop is CASSLVTGNSPLHF. The CDR3 nucleotides read TGTGCCAGCAGTTTAGTGACAGGAAATTCACCCCTCCACTTT.

The CDR3 reads CAIRSNGANVLTF. DNA of the CDR3: TGTGCCATTAGATCGAACGGGGCCAACGTCCTGACTTTC. This chain connects TRBV7-7 to TRBJ2-6; no reliable D call. The V gene's germline CDR1 is SSHAT and CDR2 FNYEAQ (reference sequence). This CDR3 contains 13 residues. The germline V and J ends were trimmed by 10 bases and 4 bases, with 11 bases remaining between them.

This clone was seen repeatedly, ten times or more. The chain employs TRBV5-6 and TRBJ2-1, with 12 bases that match TRBD2. Germline V gives CDR1 SGHDT, CDR2 YYEEEE. The junction had 11 bases not matched to a gene; V was cut back by 4 bases and J by 9 bases. The CDR3 spans 16 residues. CDR3 in DNA: TGTGCCAGCAGCAATGGACTAGCGGGGTCTACAATTGAGCAGTTCTTC. It yields the protein CASSNGLAGSTIEQFF.

This clone has a handful of counts. The gene calls are TRBV7-2 and TRBJ1-2; the D gene is possibly TRBD1 (5 bases). This CDR3 is 14 amino acids long. Per germline, CDR1 SGHTA and CDR2 FQGNSA. Trimming shortened V by 1 base and J by 7 bases, and 13 bases separated the two germline ends. The CDR3 sequence: CASSLVMQGPGYTF. The CDR3 DNA is TGTGCCAGCAGCTTAGTGATGCAGGGCCCTGGCTACACCTTC.

The V and J genes are TRBV30 and TRBJ1-2, with a possible D match to TRBD1 (5 bases). There are 13 residues in the CDR3. Trimming pared 3 bases from V and 2 bases from J, leaving 10 bases between. Germline V gene lookup returns CDR1 GTSNPN and CDR2 SVGIG (reference sequence). CDR3 amino acids: CAWSPGRNYGYTF. DNA for the CDR3: TGTGCCTGGAGCCCAGGGCGGAACTATGGCTACACCTTC.

This clone was counted a few times. This rearrangement joins TRBV7-6 to TRBJ1-2; D remains ambiguous. The germline V gene has CDR1 SGHVS and CDR2 FNYEAQ. CDR3 length equals 14 residues. V lost 4 bases, J lost 4 bases, and 13 bases lay in between. The CDR3 sequence is CASSSGGSVYGYTF. The DNA for the CDR3 is TGTGCCAGCAGCTCAGGAGGGAGTGTCTATGGCTACACCTTC. Together with reference TRBV7-6 and TRBJ1-2, the CDR3 gives the full variable domain: GAGVSQSPRYKVTKRGQDVALRCDPISGHVSLYWYRQALGQGPEFLTYFNYEAQQDKSGLPNDRFSAERPEGSISTLTIQRTEQRDSAMYRCASSSGGSVYGYTFGSGTRLTVV.

The chain couples TRBV29-1 to TRBJ2-2, with no clear D. The CDR3 runs to 9 residues. With 6 bases removed from V and 7 bases from J, the gap between germline ends came to 3 bases. Looked up from germline, CDR1 is SQVTM and CDR2 is ANQGSEA. The CDR3 loop reads CSVFGELFF. For the CDR3, the DNA is TGCAGCGTCTTCGGGGAGCTGTTTTTT.

The chain combines TRBV7-3 with TRBJ1-6; no reliable D call. The ends were cut back, 8 bases at V and 0 bases at J, with 5 bases in the middle. The germline CDR1 and CDR2 sequences are SGHTA and FQGTGA. The CDR3 runs 13 residues. CDR3 residues: CASGRSYNSPLHF. CDR3 sequence (DNA): TGTGCCAGCGGGCGCTCCTATAATTCACCCCTCCACTTT.

The rearrangement uses TRBV6-1 and TRBJ1-5, with 7 bases aligning to TRBD1. The CDR3 contains 13 residues. V trimming: 7 bases; J trimming: 4 bases; junction bases outside the gene matches: 4. Germline V gives CDR1 MNHNS, CDR2 SASEGT. The CDR3 coding sequence is TGTGCCAGCATCGGACAGGTAAATCAGCCCCAGCATTTT. Translated: CASIGQVNQPQHF.

This clone showed up just a few times. DNA for the CDR3: TGTGCCAGCAGCTCCATGACTAGCGGGGGGTACGAGCAGTACTTC. Translating it yields CASSSMTSGGYEQYF. The chain couples TRBV5-4 to TRBJ2-7, with 13 bases identical to TRBD2. V lost 3 bases, J lost 4 bases, and 4 bases stayed unmatched. The CDR3 is 15 amino acids. Per germline, CDR1 SGHNT and CDR2 YYREEE (reference sequence).

The CDR3: CAWRPGQNTDTQYF. CDR3 nucleotide sequence: TGTGCCTGGAGGCCGGGACAGAACACAGATACGCAGTATTTT. The chain couples TRBV30 to TRBJ2-3, with 7 bases identical to TRBD1. The CDR3 consists of 14 residues. Unmatched junction bases numbered 5, after V lost 3 bases and J lost 2 bases. From germline, CDR1 is GTSNPN and CDR2 SVGIG (reference sequence).

The V call is TRBV2, the J call TRBJ2-7; 7 bases align to TRBD1. This CDR3 has 15 residues. Germline trimming cut 6 bases from V and 2 bases from J; bases unmatched to any gene: 10. CDR1 is SNHLY and CDR2 is FYNNEI in the germline V gene. The CDR3 reads CASREGTARTYEQYF. Written as DNA, the CDR3 is TGTGCCAGCAGAGAGGGGACAGCCCGGACCTACGAGCAGTACTTC. Supplemented by reference TRBV2 and TRBJ2-7, the full variable domain reads EPEVTQTPSHQVTQMGQEVILRCVPISNHLYFYWYRQILGQKVEFLVSFYNNEISEKSEIFDDQFSVERPDGSNFTLKIRSTKLEDSAMYFCASREGTARTYEQYFGPGTRLTVT.

The gene calls are TRBV5-6 and TRBJ2-2; TRBD1 agrees at 9 bases. The trim removed 2 bases at V and 3 bases at J, leaving 11 bases unmatched. Germline V gene sequence: CDR1 SGHDT, CDR2 YYEEEE. CDR3 size: 18 residues. The CDR3 loop is CASSFSRGTGRHTGELFF. CDR3 nucleotides: TGTGCCAGCAGCTTCAGTCGGGGGACAGGGCGGCACACCGGGGAGCTGTTTTTT.

The table lists this clone with a few counts. The chain has TRBV27 and TRBJ1-6; a possible D gene is TRBD1 (5 bases). The CDR3 covers 12 residues. CDR1 MNHEY and CDR2 SMNVEV come from the germline V gene (reference sequence). Trimming removed 11 bases from V and 5 bases from J, with 10 bases in between. CDR3 region: CAAGWDNSPLHF. For the CDR3, the DNA is TGTGCCGCAGGGTGGGATAATTCACCCCTCCACTTT.

This chain links TRBV9 with TRBJ1-5, with TRBD1 matching over 8 bases. The CDR3 totals 15 residues. V lost 3 bases to trimming and J lost 7 bases; unmatched junction nucleotides: 9. Germline lookup yields CDR1 SGDLS and CDR2 YYNGEE. CDR3 nucleotide sequence: TGTGCCAGCAGCGCAGACGGACAGGGCCAACAGCCCCAGCATTTT. Encoded protein: CASSADGQGQQPQHF.